This T cell receptor (beta chain) was identified during a study of T cells in Graves' hyperthyroidism and ophthalmopathy. In its sample, this clonotype was seen many times. Regions amplified from RNA transcripts were the TCR beta CDR3 regions. First-round RT-PCR of the TCR CDR3 relied on the HTBI primer set. TCRdb independently ran MiXCR on the multiplex PCR reads; one entry per CDR3 protein. The table lists about 260,000 distinct CDR3 sequences, 16% of them singletons. V shed 6 bases, J shed 1 base, and the junction held 11 bases outside the gene matches. Germline CDR1 and CDR2: MNHNS and SASEGT. This CDR3 comprises 16 residues.

The receptor comes from a woman between 18 and 29 years old with Graves' ophthalmopathy. The V and J genes are TRBV6-1 and TRBJ1-1; 7 bases are shared with TRBD1. The sequenced sample consisted of blood. The CDR3 coding sequence is TGTGCCAGCAGCCCGATCGGGACAGAGGGGAACACTGAAGCTTTCTTT. This encodes CASSPIGTEGNTEAFF.